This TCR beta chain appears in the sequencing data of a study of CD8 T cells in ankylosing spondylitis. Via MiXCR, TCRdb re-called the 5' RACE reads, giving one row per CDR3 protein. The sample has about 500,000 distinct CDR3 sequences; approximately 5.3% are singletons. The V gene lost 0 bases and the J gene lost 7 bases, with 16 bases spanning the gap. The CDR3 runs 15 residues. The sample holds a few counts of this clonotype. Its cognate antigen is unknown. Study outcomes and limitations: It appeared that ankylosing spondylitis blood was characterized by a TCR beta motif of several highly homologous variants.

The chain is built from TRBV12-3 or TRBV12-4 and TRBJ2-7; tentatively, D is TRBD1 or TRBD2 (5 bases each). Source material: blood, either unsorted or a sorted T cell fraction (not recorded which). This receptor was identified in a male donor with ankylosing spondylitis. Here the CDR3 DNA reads TGTGCCAGCAGTTTAGCGCTCAGGGCGAGAGGGGAGCAGTACTTC. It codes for CASSLALRARGEQYF.